The sequence of this T cell receptor (beta chain) was determined in a study of cytomegalovirus exposure and HLA in healthy donors. General study points: Rare sequences made up most TCRs, while some public TCRs were found in many donors. Across HLA loci, a later analysis found differing TCR association rates, with DRB1 most and HLA-C fewest.

It was with 60 Vbeta and 13 Jbeta primers that the PCR ran. Assay used: immunoSEQ multiplex PCR; TCRdb lists only in-frame clones, some missing. This sample yields 150,000 to 200,000 clones, of which about 80% are seen a single time; about 1% belongs to the top ten. CDR3 length: 15 residues. Germline CDR1 is MNHEY and CDR2 is SMNVEV (reference sequence). Trimming stripped 7 bases from V and 5 bases from J, with 21 bases between. As to this clone: Its specificity is unknown.

This receptor was obtained from a woman aged 40 to 55 in good health and CMV-seronegative. The sample was PBMCs. This chain links TRBV27 with TRBJ2-7; the D gene is possibly TRBD1 (6 bases). CDR3 nucleotide sequence: TGTGCCAGCAAGGGCGGTGGCAGGGGAAACCACGAGCAGTACTTC. Its translation: CASKGGGRGNHEQYF.